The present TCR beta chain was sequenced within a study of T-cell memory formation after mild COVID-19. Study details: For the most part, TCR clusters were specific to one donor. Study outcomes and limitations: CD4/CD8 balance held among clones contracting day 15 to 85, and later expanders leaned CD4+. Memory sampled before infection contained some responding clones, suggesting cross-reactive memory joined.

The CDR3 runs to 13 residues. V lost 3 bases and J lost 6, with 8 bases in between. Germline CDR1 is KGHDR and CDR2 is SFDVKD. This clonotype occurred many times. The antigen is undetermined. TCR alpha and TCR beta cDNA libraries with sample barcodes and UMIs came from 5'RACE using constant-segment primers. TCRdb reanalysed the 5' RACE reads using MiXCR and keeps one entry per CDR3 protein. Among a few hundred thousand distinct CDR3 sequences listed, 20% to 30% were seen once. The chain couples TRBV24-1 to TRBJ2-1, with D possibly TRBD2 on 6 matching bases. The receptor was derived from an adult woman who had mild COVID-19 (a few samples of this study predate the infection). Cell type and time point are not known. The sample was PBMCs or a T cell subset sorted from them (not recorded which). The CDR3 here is CATSDAGGNEQFF. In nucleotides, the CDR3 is TGTGCCACCAGTGATGCCGGGGGCAATGAGCAGTTCTTC.